These 17 T cell receptor beta chains were all obtained from the same sample, sequenced in a study of T cells expressing NK-cell markers. Following a re-call of the 5' RACE reads, TCRdb has one entry per CDR3 protein and lacks DNA. Recorded for this sample: a few hundred thousand distinct CDR3 sequences. What was sequenced was blood T cells: a sorted CD56 or NKG2C T cell subset, CD4+ or CD8+ T cells, or bulk PBMC T cells (not recorded which). The receptors stem from a man aged 18-75 years in good health.

The V and J genes are TRBV28 and TRBJ2-1; lacking DNA, the TRBD1 call made by TCRdb goes unchecked. The germline CDR1 and CDR2 sequences are MDHEN and SYDVKM. This CDR3 is built from 14 residues. The CDR3 loop is CASSFRSGANEQFF.

J is TRBJ2-4 and V is TRBV12-3 or TRBV12-4; TCRdb returns TRBD2, unconfirmable since there is no DNA. There are 15 residues in the CDR3. The CDR3 loop reads CASSRTSGGAVIQYF.

This rearrangement joins TRBV7-9 to TRBJ1-4. This CDR3 spans 15 amino acids. CDR1 is SEHNR and CDR2 is FQNEAQ in the germline V gene (reference sequence). The CDR3 protein is CASSLVSEISEKLFF.

The rearrangement joins TRBV12-3 or TRBV12-4 to TRBJ2-5; the D gene TCRdb calls, TRBD2, cannot be checked with no DNA. This CDR3 has 13 residues. This chain's CDR3 is CASSRPTRETQYF.

The CDR3 here is CASSALPGTGWDEQFF. This chain connects TRBV6-1 to TRBJ2-1; lacking DNA, the TRBD1 call made by TCRdb goes unchecked. CDR1 is MNHNS and CDR2 is SASEGT in the germline V gene. This CDR3 has 16 residues.

The chain is built from TRBV27 and TRBJ2-2; TCRdb lists TRBD1, though no DNA is available to test this call. CDR1 and CDR2 from the germline V gene are MNHEY and SMNVEV (reference sequence). This CDR3 is built from 15 residues. CDR3 sequence: CASSPGHTNTGELFF.

The chain recombines TRBV5-6 with TRBJ2-2; TCRdb calls TRBD1, which cannot be checked without DNA. There are 13 residues in the CDR3. The germline CDR1 and CDR2 sequences are SGHDT and YYEEEE. The CDR3 loop is CASSGDRVGELFF.

J is TRBJ2-1 and V is TRBV12-3 or TRBV12-4; without DNA, the TCRdb call of TRBD2 cannot be checked. The CDR3 runs 15 residues. The CDR3 loop is CASRNRGLVYNEQFF.

V usage is TRBV6-1 and J usage is TRBJ2-1; without DNA, the TCRdb call of TRBD2 cannot be checked. The CDR3 extends over 15 amino acids. Germline V lookup: CDR1 MNHNS, CDR2 SASEGT. CDR3 loop: CASTIREGAYNEQFF.

This sequence joins TRBV28 and TRBJ1-5; the TCRdb call, TRBD1, lacks DNA for checking. The CDR3 has 15 residues. Germline values: CDR1 MDHEN, CDR2 SYDVKM. CDR3 amino acids: CASRERDRLNQPQHF.

The CDR3 loop reads CASRGPHTNTGELFF. The chain recombines TRBV7-2 with TRBJ2-2; checking the TCRdb D call of TRBD1 is not possible without DNA. The CDR3 has 15 amino acids. The germline V gene encodes CDR1 SGHTA and CDR2 FQGNSA.

The chain recombines TRBV5-5 with TRBJ2-4; TCRdb picks TRBD1, but there is no DNA to check that call. The germline gives CDR1 SGHKS, CDR2 YYEKEE (reference sequence). There are 15 residues in the CDR3. The CDR3 is CASSLWGGAKNIQYF.

This sequence joins TRBV3-1 and TRBJ2-2; no DNA is available, so the TRBD2 call from TCRdb remains unchecked. Germline-derived CDR1 and CDR2 are LGHDT and YNNKEL (reference sequence). The CDR3 totals 18 residues. The CDR3 loop reads CASSQVVAGGTNTGELFF.

The CDR3 region is CANRRGGLSTGELFF. The gene calls are TRBV12-3 or TRBV12-4 and TRBJ2-2; TCRdb selects TRBD2, and the lack of DNA leaves this call unchecked. This CDR3 is built from 15 residues.

The rearrangement uses TRBV12-3 or TRBV12-4 and TRBJ2-6; TCRdb returns TRBD1, unconfirmable since there is no DNA. This CDR3 has 18 residues. CDR3 in amino acids: CASISGWGPISGANVLTF.

Here the CDR3 reads CASSSGQGRDGYTF. The J gene is TRBJ1-2, the V gene TRBV5-1; TCRdb's D gene call, TRBD1, goes unchecked for lack of DNA. The CDR3 spans 14 residues. Germline V gene lookup returns CDR1 SGHRS and CDR2 YFSETQ.

J is TRBJ2-7 and V is TRBV3-1. CDR1 is LGHDT, CDR2 YNNKEL, per germline (reference sequence). The CDR3 spans 16 residues. Here the CDR3 reads CASSQAPGQGSYEQYF.